This TCR beta chain was identified during a study of OX40 agonist ivuxolimab in advanced cancers. With regard to the full study: Ivuxolimab was an agonistic, fully human IgG2 monoclonal antibody directed against OX40 (CD134), a costimulatory receptor. Intravenous ivuxolimab was administered to patients every 2 weeks at six dose levels: 0.01, 0.1, 0.3, 1.5, 3 and 10 mg/kg. Of the approximately 54 patients in dose escalation, approximately 20 had hepatocellular carcinoma, about 15 had melanoma, 9 had renal cell carcinoma and 9 had head and neck cancer. In the dose-escalation cohort, roughly four fifths of patients were male, and the mean age was around 60 years, with a range of roughly 23 to 85. Patients were allowed to have had prior anti-PD-1, anti-PD-L1 or anti-CTLA-4 therapy, and 40% to 45% of the dose-escalation patients had previously received checkpoint inhibitors. Three dose-escalation patients achieved partial responses, one with hepatocellular carcinoma and two with cutaneous melanoma. The point of sequencing TCRbeta in the periphery was to test whether ivuxolimab changed TCR sequence diversity and drove clonal T-cell expansion. The paper covers the monotherapy dose-escalation part of the phase I ivuxolimab trial, which included N ≈ 50 patients. Results the study describes overall, beyond this receptor: Low levels of normalized T-cell clonal expansion were also seen in some nonresponding patients. Partial responders in the 0.1-3.0 mg/kg groups had among the lowest normalized peripheral clonal expansion, especially among CD8+ T cells. On average, CD8+ T cells showed more expanded clones than CD4+ T cells after ivuxolimab. The antigen specificity of the clonally expanded peripheral T cells was not determined. At doses of 0.1 to 3.0 mg/kg, clonal expansion of both CD4+ and CD8+ blood T cells was observed from baseline to week 6.

Genomic DNA was isolated from the sorted cells so that the TCRbeta CDR3 region could be sequenced. TCRbeta CDR3 regions were sequenced using the immunoSEQ Assay. TCRdb took this table from immuneACCESS and kept in-frame rearrangements with V and J called. Such tables lack part of the clones; where checked against another copy, unresolved V genes explain under half of the gap, and the rest is unexplained. The sample table contains some 60,000 clones; only one count was recorded for about 90% of them. 11% to 15% of the sample is held by the ten biggest clonotypes. The trial excluded patients who had a history of autoimmune disease or were on systemic immunosuppression. In every dose cohort, peripheral blood was drawn for TCR sequencing at baseline, cycle 4 day 1, and cycle 7 day 1. The samples were drawn from a first-in-human, open-label, multicenter phase I dose-escalation trial of ivuxolimab. The trial enrolled adults with locally advanced or metastatic head and neck squamous cell, hepatocellular, melanoma or renal cell carcinoma. Before TCR sequencing, CD4+ T cells and CD8+ T cells were sorted from peripheral blood as separate populations.

From cysteine to phenylalanine, the CDR3 is 17 amino acids long. Only the CDR3 portion is preserved as DNA: 51 bases, with reading frame beginning at the first base. From a lookup of the germline V gene, CDR1 and CDR2 are SGHRS and YFSETQ. V gives up 2 bases and J gives up 8 bases, and the segment between their germline ends measures 23 bases. In regard to this clone: Its antigen target is currently unknown. No base qualities exist here, and no much larger clone lies one base off it.

The rearranged chain carries TRBV5-1 and TRBJ2-1, with a tentative D gene TRBD2 over 6 matching bases. The sample here was CD4+ or CD8+ T cells sorted from blood, taken in a trial of the OX40 agonist ivuxolimab. The sequence was obtained from an adult with an advanced solid tumor such as melanoma, head and neck, liver or kidney cancer. The DNA reads TGCGCCAGCAGCTTAGCCCCCCGCGGGACGCCCTCGGATGAGCAGTTCTTC. Translated, this gives CASSLAPRGTPSDEQFF.